This T cell receptor (beta chain) was captured in a study of blood T cell repertoires in COVID-19. Looking at the study overall: PBMCs, B-cell-depleted T cells, or T cells provided the cDNA or gDNA that made up the material.

Source study methods: Nucleated cell counts were estimated from reference gene primer amplification. Clones were read by immunoSEQ multiplex PCR, and TCRdb kept only the in-frame ones, dropping some. The DNA gave D and trimming, while V, J and clone size come from that table. The sample holds 100,000 to 150,000 clones, roughly four fifths seen once. This clone showed up just a few times. This CDR3 has 17 residues. Unmatched junction bases numbered 18, after V lost 4 bases and J lost 6 bases. Sequencing used peripheral blood. The clonotype comes from a human donor in a cohort sampled during active COVID-19. V gene TRBV5-3 combines with J gene TRBJ2-7; 8 bases map to TRBD1. TRBV5-3 is sorted into the ORF group, with uncertain function. The CDR3 coding sequence is TGTGCCAGAAGCCTACCCGGAAGGGACAGGACCCTGCGCGAGCAGTACTTC. This encodes CARSLPGRDRTLREQYF.